The 14 T cell receptor beta chains below were found in one sample sequenced in a study of blood T cell repertoires in COVID-19. Clones were read by immunoSEQ multiplex PCR, and TCRdb kept only the in-frame ones, dropping some. The data hold roughly 190,000 clones, with more than 75% observed a single time. Sequencing used peripheral blood. These receptors were collected from a human donor in a cohort sampled during active COVID-19.

This chain uses TRBV4-1 with TRBJ1-5; 8 bases are shared with TRBD1. J lost 3 bases, V lost 8 bases, and 6 bases had no gene match. The V gene's germline CDR1 is MGHRA and CDR2 YSYEKL. This CDR3 has 14 amino acids. The CDR3 nucleotides read TGCGCCAGCGCGGACAGGGAGGACAATCAGCCCCAGCATTTT. Its protein product is CASADREDNQPQHF.

This chain links TRBV27 with TRBJ2-7, with D perhaps matching TRBD1 (6 bases). The CDR3 sequence is 15 residues long. V lost 5 bases to trimming and J lost 0 bases, with 14 bases between them. Germline V CDR1 and CDR2: MNHEY, SMNVEV (reference sequence). The CDR3 nucleotides are TGTGCCAGCAGTCCGTCGGGACAAGGCTCCTACGAGCAGTACTTC. This sequence encodes CASSPSGQGSYEQYF.

The CDR3 here is CASSPDERGTQYF. CDR3 coding DNA: TGTGCCAGCAGTCCCGATGAACGAGGGACCCAGTACTTC. The chain is built from TRBV5-4 and TRBJ2-5; D unclear. The V and J ends lost 5 bases and 7 bases respectively, with 15 bases between them. CDR1 and CDR2 (germline): SGHNT, YYREEE (reference sequence). There are 13 residues in the CDR3.

This clone showed up just a few times. This chain connects TRBV7-2 to TRBJ2-3; D remains unclear. Germline CDR1 reads SGHTA; CDR2 reads FQGNSA. The CDR3 is made up of 16 amino acids. The V gene lost 0 bases and the J gene lost 3 bases, with 13 bases spanning the gap. The chain's CDR3 is CASSLASTPRTDTQYF. CDR3 nucleotide sequence: TGTGCCAGCAGCTTAGCGTCGACCCCCAGGACAGATACGCAGTATTTT.

J is TRBJ2-7 and V is TRBV28; D perhaps matches TRBD2 (5 bases). This CDR3 is built from 14 residues. V was trimmed by 5 bases and J by 0 bases, leaving 11 bases between them. The germline V gene has CDR1 MDHEN and CDR2 SYDVKM. This CDR3 reads CASSLIGLSYEQYF. CDR3 sequence (DNA): TGTGCCAGCAGTCTCATCGGACTCTCCTACGAGCAGTACTTC.

The chain carries TRBV12-3 or TRBV12-4 and TRBJ1-1; 8 positions match TRBD1. V trimming: 8 bases; J trimming: 11 bases; junction bases outside the gene matches: 10. The CDR3 extends over 12 amino acids. In nucleotides, the CDR3 is TGTGCCAGCTCCCAAGTCGACAGGGGTGCTTTCTTT. Residues: CASSQVDRGAFF.

The V gene is TRBV3-1 (or the pseudogene TRBV3-2), the J gene TRBJ2-5; D may be TRBD2 (6 bases). Germline lookup yields CDR1 LGHDT and CDR2 YNNKEL (reference sequence). The V end was cut by 1 base, the J end by 0 bases, with 15 bases between. This CDR3 comprises 17 residues. CDR3 amino acids: CASSQGSGVRYQETQYF. The CDR3 DNA reads TGTGCCAGCAGCCAAGGGTCGGGAGTTCGGTACCAAGAGACCCAGTACTTC.

This clone has just one count. The chain joins TRBV7-2 to TRBJ2-7, with 12 positions matching TRBD1. The germline CDR1 and CDR2 sequences are SGHTA and FQGNSA. V dropped 0 bases and J dropped 7; count of bases not matched to a gene: 4. This CDR3 has 15 residues. As DNA, the CDR3 is TGTGCCAGCAGCTTAGCGGGACAGGGGGCAGAAGAGCAGTACTTC. Protein product: CASSLAGQGAEEQYF.

This sequence joins TRBV6-1 and TRBJ2-7; D remains ambiguous. The CDR3 has 14 amino acids. CDR1 is MNHNS and CDR2 is SASEGT in the germline V gene. The ends were cut back, 1 base at V and 0 bases at J, with 7 bases in the middle. In DNA form, the CDR3 reads TGTGCCAGCAGTGAAGACTCAAGCTCCTACGAGCAGTACTTC. As protein: CASSEDSSSYEQYF.

As regards this clone: This could be a read error, since a much larger clone is one nucleotide away. This chain's CDR3 is CASSETGDQPQHF. Written as DNA, the CDR3 is TGTGCCAGCAGCGAGACAGGGGATCAGCCCCAGCATTTT. V and J are TRBV6-2 or TRBV6-3 and TRBJ1-5, with 8 bases identical to TRBD1. In germline, CDR1 is MNHEY, CDR2 SVGEGT. With V trimmed by 6 bases and J by 5 bases, 3 bases remained unmatched. The CDR3 totals 13 residues.

The chain has TRBV5-1 and TRBJ1-2; no reliable D call. V lost 0 bases to trimming and J lost 0 bases, with 3 bases between them. The germline gives CDR1 SGHRS, CDR2 YFSETQ. The CDR3 has 13 amino acids. The CDR3 reads CASSLGANYGYTF. In DNA, the CDR3 is TGCGCCAGCAGCTTGGGAGCTAACTATGGCTACACCTTC.

This chain connects TRBV5-1 to TRBJ2-1; 11 bases match TRBD1. The V segment lost 3 bases and the J segment 1 base; nucleotides outside the gene matches: 3. Germline values: CDR1 SGHRS, CDR2 YFSETQ. This CDR3 is built from 16 residues. CDR3 amino acids: CASSWDRGTSYNEQFF. The CDR3 coding sequence is TGCGCCAGCAGCTGGGACAGGGGGACGTCCTACAATGAGCAGTTCTTC.

This chain connects TRBV3-1 (or the pseudogene TRBV3-2) to TRBJ2-7; 11 bases map to TRBD2. The CDR3 loop spans 14 amino acids. Germline V gives CDR1 LGHDT, CDR2 YNNKEL (reference sequence). V trimming: 4 bases; J trimming: 5 bases; junction bases outside the gene matches: 4. The CDR3 bases are TGTGCCAGCAGCCCTAGCGGGAGGTCCCACGAGCAGTACTTC. Translating gives CASSPSGRSHEQYF.

The chain combines TRBV3-1 (or the pseudogene TRBV3-2) with TRBJ2-7, with 11 bases aligning to TRBD2. CDR3 length: 14 residues. V was pared by 5 bases and J by 3 bases, with 3 bases of the junction left unmatched. Germline-derived CDR1 and CDR2 are LGHDT and YNNKEL (reference sequence). The CDR3 loop is CASSTTSGSYEQYF. CDR3 nucleotides: TGTGCCAGCAGCACAACTAGCGGGAGCTACGAGCAGTACTTC.